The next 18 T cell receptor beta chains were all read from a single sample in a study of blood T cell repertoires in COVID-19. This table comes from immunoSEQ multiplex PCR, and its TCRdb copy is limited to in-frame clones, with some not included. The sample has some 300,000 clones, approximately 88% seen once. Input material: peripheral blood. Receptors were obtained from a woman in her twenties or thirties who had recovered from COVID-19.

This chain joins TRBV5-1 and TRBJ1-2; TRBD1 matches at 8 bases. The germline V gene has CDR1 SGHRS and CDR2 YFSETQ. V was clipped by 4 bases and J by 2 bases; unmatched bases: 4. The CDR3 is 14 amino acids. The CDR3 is CASSPGTGNYGYTF. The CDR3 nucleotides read TGCGCCAGCAGCCCCGGGACAGGAAACTATGGCTACACCTTC.

Written as DNA, the CDR3 is TGTGCCAGCACCATAGCGGGGGGCCCCTACAATGAGCAGTTCTTC. This gives the protein CASTIAGGPYNEQFF. The chain recombines TRBV6-5 with TRBJ2-1, with 10 nucleotides matching TRBD2. Germline assignment: CDR1 MNHEY and CDR2 SVGAGI. With 7 bases clipped from V and 2 bases from J, the junction kept 5 bases outside the gene matches. The CDR3 spans 15 residues.

The chain's CDR3 is CASSPGQGGGKTQYF. CDR3 nucleotides: TGTGCCAGCAGCCCCGGACAGGGAGGAGGAAAGACCCAGTACTTC. V is TRBV3-1 (or the pseudogene TRBV3-2) and J is TRBJ2-5, with 8 bases matching TRBD1. Germline V lookup: CDR1 LGHDT, CDR2 YNNKEL (reference sequence). After removal of 4 bases from V and 6 bases from J, the junction contained 10 bases not matched to a gene. CDR3 length: 15 residues.

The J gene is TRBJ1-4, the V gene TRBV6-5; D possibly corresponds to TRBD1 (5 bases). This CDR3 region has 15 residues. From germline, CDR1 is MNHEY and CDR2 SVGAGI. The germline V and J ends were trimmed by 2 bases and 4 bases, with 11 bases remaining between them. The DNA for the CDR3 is TGTGCCAGCAGTTACACCTACGACAGTAATGAAAAACTGTTTTTT. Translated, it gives CASSYTYDSNEKLFF.

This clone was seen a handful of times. CDR3 loop: CASSLVAVNYGYTF. As DNA, the CDR3 is TGCGCCAGCAGCTTGGTGGCGGTCAACTATGGCTACACCTTC. V usage is TRBV5-1 and J usage is TRBJ1-2; D call uncertain. Between the trimmed V and J ends, which lost 0 bases and 2 bases, there was a span of 8 bases. The CDR3 loop spans 14 amino acids. Germline V CDR1 and CDR2: SGHRS, YFSETQ.

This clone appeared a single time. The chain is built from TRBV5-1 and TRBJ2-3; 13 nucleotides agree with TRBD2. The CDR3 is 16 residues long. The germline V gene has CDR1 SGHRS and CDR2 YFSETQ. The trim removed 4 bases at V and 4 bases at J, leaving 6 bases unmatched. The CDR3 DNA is TGCGCCAGCAGCCCATGGACTAGCGGGGGCGCAGATACGCAGTATTTT. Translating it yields CASSPWTSGGADTQYF.

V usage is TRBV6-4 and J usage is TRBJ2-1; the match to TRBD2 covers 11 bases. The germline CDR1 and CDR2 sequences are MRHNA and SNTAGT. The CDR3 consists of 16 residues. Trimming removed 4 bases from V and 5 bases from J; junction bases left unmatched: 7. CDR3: CASSAPGLADNNEQFF. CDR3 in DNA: TGTGCCAGCAGTGCACCGGGACTAGCGGACAACAATGAGCAGTTCTTC.

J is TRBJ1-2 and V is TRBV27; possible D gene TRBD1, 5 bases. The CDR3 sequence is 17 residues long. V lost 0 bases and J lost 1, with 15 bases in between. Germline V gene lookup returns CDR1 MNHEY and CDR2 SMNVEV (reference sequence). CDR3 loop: CASSLSPLTVLNYGYTF. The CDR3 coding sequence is TGTGCCAGCAGTTTATCCCCCCTGACAGTTCTTAACTATGGCTACACCTTC.

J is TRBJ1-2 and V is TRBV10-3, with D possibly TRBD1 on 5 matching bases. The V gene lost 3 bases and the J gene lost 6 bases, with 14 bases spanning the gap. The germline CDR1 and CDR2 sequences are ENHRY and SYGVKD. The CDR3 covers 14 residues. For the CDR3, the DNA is TGTGCCATCAGTGAAACAGGAAACTATGATGGCTACACCTTC. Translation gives CAISETGNYDGYTF.

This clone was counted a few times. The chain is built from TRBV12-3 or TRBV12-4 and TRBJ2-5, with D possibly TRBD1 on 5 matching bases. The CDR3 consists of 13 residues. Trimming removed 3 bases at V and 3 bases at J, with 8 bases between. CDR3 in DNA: TGTGCCAGCAGTTTTGACAGAAAAGAGACCCAGTACTTC. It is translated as CASSFDRKETQYF.

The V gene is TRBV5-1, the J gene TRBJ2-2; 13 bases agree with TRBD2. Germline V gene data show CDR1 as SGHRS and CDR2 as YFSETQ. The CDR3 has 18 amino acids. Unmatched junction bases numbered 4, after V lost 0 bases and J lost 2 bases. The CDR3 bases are TGCGCCAGCAGCTTGGGACTAGCGGGGGGCTTCAACACCGGGGAGCTGTTTTTT. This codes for CASSLGLAGGFNTGELFF.

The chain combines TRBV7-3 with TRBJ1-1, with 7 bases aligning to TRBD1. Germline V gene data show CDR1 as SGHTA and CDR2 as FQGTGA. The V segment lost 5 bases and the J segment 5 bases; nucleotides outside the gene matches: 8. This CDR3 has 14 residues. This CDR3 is CASSTTGDATEAFF. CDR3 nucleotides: TGTGCCAGCAGCACAACAGGGGACGCAACTGAAGCTTTCTTT.

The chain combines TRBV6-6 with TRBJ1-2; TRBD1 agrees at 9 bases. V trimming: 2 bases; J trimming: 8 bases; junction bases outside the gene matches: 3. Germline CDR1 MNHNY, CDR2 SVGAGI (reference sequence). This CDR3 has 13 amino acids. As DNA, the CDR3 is TGTGCCAGCAGTTACAGGGACAGGGACGGCTACACCTTC. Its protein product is CASSYRDRDGYTF.

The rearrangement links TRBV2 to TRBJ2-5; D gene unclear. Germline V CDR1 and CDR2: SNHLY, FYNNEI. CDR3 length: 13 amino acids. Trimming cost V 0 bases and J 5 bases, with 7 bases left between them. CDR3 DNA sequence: TGTGCCAGCAGTGAAGCTACGAGGGAGACCCAGTACTTC. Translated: CASSEATRETQYF.

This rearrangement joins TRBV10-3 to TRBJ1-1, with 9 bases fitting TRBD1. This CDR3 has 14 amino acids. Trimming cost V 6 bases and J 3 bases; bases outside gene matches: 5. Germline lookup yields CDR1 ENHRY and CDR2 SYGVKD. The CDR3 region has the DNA TGTGCCATCAGAGATGGGGACAGGGACACTGAAGCTTTCTTT. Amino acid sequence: CAIRDGDRDTEAFF.

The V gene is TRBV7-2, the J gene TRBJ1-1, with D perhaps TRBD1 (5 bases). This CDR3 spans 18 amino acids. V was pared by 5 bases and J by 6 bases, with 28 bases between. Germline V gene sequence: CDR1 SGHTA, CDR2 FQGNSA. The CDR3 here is CASSLSPGGVLPGAEAFF. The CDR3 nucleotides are TGTGCCAGCAGCCTCTCGCCCGGAGGGGTTCTACCCGGGGCTGAAGCTTTCTTT.

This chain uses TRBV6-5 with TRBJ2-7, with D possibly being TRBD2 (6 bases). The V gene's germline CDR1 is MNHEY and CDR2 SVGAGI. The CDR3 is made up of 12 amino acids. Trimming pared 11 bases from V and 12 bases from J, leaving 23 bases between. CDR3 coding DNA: TGTGCCTCTCGGGGAATGAGGGGAGGCGGGTACTTC. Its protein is CASRGMRGGGYF.

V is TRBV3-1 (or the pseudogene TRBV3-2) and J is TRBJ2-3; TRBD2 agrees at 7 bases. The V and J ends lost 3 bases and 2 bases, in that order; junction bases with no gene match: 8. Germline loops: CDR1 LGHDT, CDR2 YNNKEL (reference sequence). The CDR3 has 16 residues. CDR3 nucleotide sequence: TGTGCCAGCAGCCACTCGGGACTACTTACCACAGATACGCAGTATTTT. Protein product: CASSHSGLLTTDTQYF.